The 11 T cell receptor beta chains below all came from one sample that was sequenced in a study of Ad26.COV2.S vaccination and SARS-CoV-2 variants. Treatment indicated: roughly 18 received Ad26.COV2.S at low or high dose, single or two shots; about 5 received placebo; per-sample allocation not given. Day 63 after the first injection of vaccine or placebo was the sampling time. Profiling relied on immunoSEQ multiplex PCR, and the TCRdb table lists in-frame clones only, not all of them. The sample carries about 680,000 clones, 80% to 90% recorded once. Source: peripheral blood, taken in a trial of Ad26.COV2.S vaccine versus placebo. The receptor source for this set is a person between 18 and 65 years old who received the Ad26.COV2.S COVID-19 vaccine or a placebo.

J is TRBJ1-4 and V is TRBV12-3 or TRBV12-4, with D uncertain. Trimming pared 8 bases from V and 5 bases from J, leaving 9 bases between. The CDR3 has 12 amino acids. The CDR3 bases are TGTGCCAGCGGTAAGGAGAATGAAAAACTGTTTTTT. It codes for CASGKENEKLFF.

This chain joins TRBV3-1 (or the pseudogene TRBV3-2) and TRBJ2-2; weak D call: TRBD2 (6 bases). CDR3 length: 14 amino acids. The V end was cut by 7 bases, the J end by 5 bases, with 14 bases between. Looked up from germline, CDR1 is LGHDT and CDR2 is YNNKEL (reference sequence). CDR3: CASKGLTKTGELFF. The DNA of the CDR3 is TGTGCCAGCAAGGGACTTACCAAAACCGGGGAGCTGTTTTTT.

This chain uses TRBV7-8 with TRBJ2-7; 8 bases agree with TRBD1. Per germline, CDR1 SGHVS and CDR2 FQNEAQ. The CDR3 sequence is 14 residues long. V gave up 5 bases and J gave up 5 bases; unmatched junction bases: 8. The CDR3 reads CASSAWTGKNEQYF. DNA for the CDR3: TGTGCCAGCAGCGCCTGGACAGGGAAGAACGAGCAGTACTTC.

The J gene is TRBJ2-2, the V gene TRBV24-1; maybe TRBD2 (5 bases). The V end lost 5 bases, the J end lost 13 bases, and 19 bases lay between the germline ends. This CDR3 region has 14 residues. The V gene's germline CDR1 is KGHDR and CDR2 SFDVKD. CDR3 amino acids: CATSGERSPWALFF. As DNA, the CDR3 is TGTGCCACCAGTGGGGAGCGTTCACCCTGGGCGCTGTTTTTT.

The chain carries TRBV4-2 and TRBJ1-2; 11 positions agree with TRBD1. The CDR3 is 16 amino acids. Germline trimming cut 3 bases from V and 5 bases from J; bases unmatched to any gene: 8. Germline V gene data show CDR1 as LGHNA and CDR2 as YNFKEQ. CDR3 sequence (DNA): TGTGCCAGCAGCCAGGTCGGACAGGGGGCGGGTTATGGCTACACCTTC. Translated: CASSQVGQGAGYGYTF.

V is TRBV6-4 and J is TRBJ2-1; 12 bases are shared with TRBD2. With 5 bases clipped from V and 5 bases from J, the junction kept 10 bases outside the gene matches. The CDR3 length is 17 residues. Germline CDR1 and CDR2: MRHNA and SNTAGT. CDR3 amino acids: CASSQTSGSFGDNEQFF. CDR3 nucleotides: TGTGCCAGCAGTCAGACTAGCGGGAGTTTCGGCGACAATGAGCAGTTCTTC.

This CDR3 is CASSQVGETDGYTF. The DNA of the CDR3 is TGCGCCAGCAGCCAAGTGGGGGAGACAGATGGCTACACCTTC. The rearrangement uses TRBV4-1 and TRBJ1-2, with D perhaps TRBD1 (5 bases). In germline, CDR1 is MGHRA, CDR2 YSYEKL. The CDR3 is made up of 14 amino acids. Trimming stripped 1 base from V and 6 bases from J, with 12 bases between.

The V and J genes are TRBV30 and TRBJ2-1; D possibly uses TRBD1 or TRBD2 (5 bases each). Germline V gene lookup returns CDR1 GTSNPN and CDR2 SVGIG (reference sequence). The CDR3 runs 13 residues. The ends were cut back, 0 bases at V and 6 bases at J, with 9 bases in the middle. The CDR3 here is CAWSVPGTNEQFF. The CDR3 DNA reads as TGTGCCTGGAGTGTACCGGGGACCAATGAGCAGTTCTTC. The full variable domain, its missing parts supplied by reference TRBV30 and TRBJ2-1, is SQTIHQWPATLVQPVGSPLSLECTVEGTSNPNLYWYRQAAGRGLQLLFYSVGIGQISSEVPQNLSASRPQDRQFILSSKKLLLSDSGFYLCAWSVPGTNEQFFGPGTRLTVL.

The V call is TRBV10-2, the J call TRBJ1-3; D remains unclear. V lost 2 bases, J lost 4 bases, and 6 bases lay in between. CDR1 WSHSY and CDR2 SAAADI come from the germline V gene. The CDR3 extends over 13 amino acids. CDR3: CASSEGGGNTIYF. In DNA, the CDR3 is TGCGCCAGCAGTGAGGGCGGCGGAAACACCATATATTTT.

The V and J genes are TRBV18 and TRBJ1-5; D perhaps matches TRBD1 (5 bases). Germline CDR1 is KGHSH and CDR2 is LQKENI. The CDR3 extends over 12 amino acids. The V end was cut by 0 bases, the J end by 8 bases, with 5 bases between. The CDR3 loop is CASSPPGEPQHF. As DNA, the CDR3 is TGTGCCAGCTCACCACCGGGGGAGCCCCAGCATTTT. The entire variable domain, with the rest obtained from reference TRBV18 and TRBJ1-5, is as follows: NAGVMQNPRHLVRRRGQEARLRCSPMKGHSHVYWYRQLPEEGLKFMVYLQKENIIDESGMPKERFSAEFPKEGPSILRIQQVVRGDSAAYFCASSPPGEPQHFGDGTRLSIL.

J is TRBJ2-5 and V is TRBV5-1; perhaps D is TRBD1 or TRBD2 (5 bases each). There are 13 residues in the CDR3. Germline assignment: CDR1 SGHRS and CDR2 YFSETQ. Trimming took 4 bases from V and 5 from J, leaving 12 bases between them. CDR3 nucleotides: TGCGCCAGCAGCCCGGGGCCGGGGGAGACCCAGTACTTC. The encoded protein is CASSPGPGETQYF.